Following are 2 T cell receptor beta chains from one sample sequenced in a study of T cell clonality in common variable immunodeficiency. Assay used: immunoSEQ multiplex PCR; TCRdb lists only in-frame clones, some missing. Altogether 30,000 to 40,000 clones were found in the sample, and no singletons occur. The source material was peripheral blood mononuclear cells. The receptors come from a person aged 18 to 75 in good health.

This clone was recorded at least ten times. With the read ending 3 residues before the CDR3 end, the germline J gene is used to fill in that end. The V and J genes are TRBV18 and TRBJ2-5; unclear D gene. CDR1 KGHSH and CDR2 LQKENI come from the germline V gene. The germline V and J ends were trimmed by 5 bases and 1 base, with 11 bases remaining between them. The CDR3 extends over 14 amino acids. The CDR3 sequence: CASSGAGVQETQYF. The CDR3 bases that were read are TGTGCCAGCTCAGGCGCAGGAGTCCAAGAGACC.

This clone was picked up a small number of times. The sequenced fragment ends 3 residues before the CDR3 boundary, so the rest is inferred from the germline J gene. The chain links TRBV18 to TRBJ1-6; D remains ambiguous. Trimming left V 0 bases short and J 10 bases short, with 16 bases between. CDR1 and CDR2 (germline): KGHSH, LQKENI. CDR3 size: 16 residues. CDR3 protein: CASSPPAGRVESPLHF. The CDR3 DNA, read in part, is TGTGCCAGCTCACCACCGGCGGGCCGGGTAGAATCACCC.